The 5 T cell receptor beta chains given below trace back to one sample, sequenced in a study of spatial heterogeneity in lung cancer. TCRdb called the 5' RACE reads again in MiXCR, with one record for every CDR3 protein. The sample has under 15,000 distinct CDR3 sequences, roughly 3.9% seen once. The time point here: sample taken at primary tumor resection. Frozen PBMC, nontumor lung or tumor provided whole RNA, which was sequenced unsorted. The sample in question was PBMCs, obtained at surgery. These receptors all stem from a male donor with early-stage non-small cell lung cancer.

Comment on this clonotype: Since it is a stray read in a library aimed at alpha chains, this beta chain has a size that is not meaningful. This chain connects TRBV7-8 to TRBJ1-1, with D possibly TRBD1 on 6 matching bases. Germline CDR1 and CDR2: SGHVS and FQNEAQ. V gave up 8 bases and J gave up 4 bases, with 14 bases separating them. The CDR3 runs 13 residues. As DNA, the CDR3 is TGTGCCAGCGGGGGGGCAGAGGGCACTGAAGCTTTCTTT. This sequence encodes CASGGAEGTEAFF.

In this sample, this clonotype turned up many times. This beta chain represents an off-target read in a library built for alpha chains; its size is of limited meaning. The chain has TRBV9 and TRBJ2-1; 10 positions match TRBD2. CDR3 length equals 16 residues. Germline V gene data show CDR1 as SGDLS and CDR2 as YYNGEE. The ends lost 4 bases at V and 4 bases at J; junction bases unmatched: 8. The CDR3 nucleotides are TGTGCCAGCAGCTTCCACGGGACTAGCGAATACAATGAGCAGTTCTTC. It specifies CASSFHGTSEYNEQFF.

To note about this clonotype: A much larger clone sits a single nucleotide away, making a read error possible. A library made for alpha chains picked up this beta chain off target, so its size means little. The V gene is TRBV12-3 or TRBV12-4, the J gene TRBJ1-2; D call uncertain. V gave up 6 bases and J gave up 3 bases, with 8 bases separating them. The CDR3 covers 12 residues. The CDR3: CASRLSDYGYTF. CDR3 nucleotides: TGTGCCAGCAGATTATCAGACTATGGCTACACCTTC.

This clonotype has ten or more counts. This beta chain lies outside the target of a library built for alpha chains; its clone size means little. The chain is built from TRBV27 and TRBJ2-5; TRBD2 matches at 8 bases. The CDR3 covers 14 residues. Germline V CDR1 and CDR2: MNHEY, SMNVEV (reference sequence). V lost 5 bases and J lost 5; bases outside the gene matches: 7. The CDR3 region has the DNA TGTGCCAGCAGTCCGGGGACTAGGTCGGAGACCCAGTACTTC. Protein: CASSPGTRSETQYF.

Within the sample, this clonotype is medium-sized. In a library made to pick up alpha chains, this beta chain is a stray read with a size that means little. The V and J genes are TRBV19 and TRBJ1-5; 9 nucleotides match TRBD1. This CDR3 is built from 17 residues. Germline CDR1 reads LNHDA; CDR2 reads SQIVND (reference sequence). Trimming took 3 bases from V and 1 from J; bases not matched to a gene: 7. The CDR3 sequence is CASSIYSGTGSNQPQHF. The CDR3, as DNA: TGTGCCAGTAGTATCTATTCCGGGACAGGGAGCAATCAGCCCCAGCATTTT.